This T cell receptor (beta chain) was identified during a study of blood T cell repertoires in COVID-19 (dated by TCRdb to about 2020). A note on the overall study: Collaborator samples came from the United States, Italy and Spain and covered acute and convalescent phases of COVID-19. The material from the prospective study consisted of cDNA or gDNA derived from T cells, B-cell-depleted T cells, or PBMCs. Deeply sampled blood TCRbeta repertoires from subjects exposed to, actively infected with, or recovered from COVID-19 were included in the dataset. A freely available public database, intended as a resource for researchers studying the immune response to SARS-CoV-2, is where the repertoires were released. Samples were obtained from the ongoing ImmuneRACE study (first 160 participants) and from roughly 1,300 subjects provided by 6 global collaborators. Sample metadata almost always included a de-identified subject ID, COVID-19 status, age in years and sex. HLA class I and class II types, where available, came from metadata supplied by the sample provider rather than from assay-based typing. Study-wide findings and limitations: Clinical and demographic metadata were provided uncurated, with the amount varying by source and participant.

The CDR3 contains 18 residues, cysteine and phenylalanine counted. Only the CDR3 portion is preserved as DNA: 54 bases, with reading frame beginning at the first base. The CDR1 and CDR2 encoded by the germline V gene are MNHNS and SASEGT. The V end loses 4 bases and the J end loses 1 base, and a stretch of 20 bases separates them. A note on this clone: The target of this receptor is not known. No clone much larger than this one lies a single base away; base qualities are absent.

The immunoSEQ Assay, a bias-controlled multiplex PCR, was used to amplify TCRbeta CDR3 regions from genomic DNA. As for the original processing: Nucleated cell counts per sample were estimated from amplification of reference gene primers within the assay. To quantify the absolute abundance of each unique TCRbeta CDR3 rearrangement, sequence reads were collapsed and filtered. Productive Simpson clonality was computed per sample as the square root of Simpson's diversity index over productive rearrangements. Entries here come from immuneACCESS through TCRdb and include only in-frame sequences with V and J called. Some clones fail to appear in such tables; in the studies checked, an unresolved V gene covers under half of the shortfall, and the cause of the remainder is unknown. V and J calls and clone size come straight from that table; D and trimming were deduced from the DNA. The sample table holds 200,000 to 250,000 clones, of which around 84% were seen once. The ten largest clones represent 3.5% to 4.5% of the sample.

The collaborating institutions used their own protocols to collect whole blood in K2EDTA tubes. For TCRbeta analysis, collaborator samples were shipped as frozen whole blood, as isolated PBMCs, or as DNA extracted from either sample type. The origin of this receptor is a middle-aged man with acute or convalescent COVID-19. The material sequenced was peripheral blood. The sequence is built from TRBV6-1 and TRBJ1-5; TRBD1 is perhaps the D gene, given 6 matching bases. The nucleotides read TGTGCCAGCAGTGCCGGACTTAGCGGGGGCGTGAGCAATCAGCCCCAGCATTTT. This codes for CASSAGLSGGVSNQPQHF.